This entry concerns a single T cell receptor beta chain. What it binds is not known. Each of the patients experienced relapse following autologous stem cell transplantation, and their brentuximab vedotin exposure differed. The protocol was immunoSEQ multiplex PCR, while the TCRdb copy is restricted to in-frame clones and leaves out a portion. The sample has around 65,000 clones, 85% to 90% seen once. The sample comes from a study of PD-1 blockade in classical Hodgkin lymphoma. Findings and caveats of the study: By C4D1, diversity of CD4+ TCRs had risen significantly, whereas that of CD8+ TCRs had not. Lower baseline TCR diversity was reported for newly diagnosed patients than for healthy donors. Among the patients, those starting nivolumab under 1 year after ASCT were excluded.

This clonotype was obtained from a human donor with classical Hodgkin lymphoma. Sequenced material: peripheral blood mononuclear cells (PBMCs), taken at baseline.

CDR3 in DNA: TGTGCCAGCATGGGAGGGGCTGACTATGGCTACACCTTC. Protein product: CASMGGADYGYTF. The chain uses TRBV25-1 and TRBJ1-2; TRBD1 might be the D (5 bases). This CDR3 has 13 residues. V was pared by 7 bases and J by 3 bases, with 12 bases between. Per the germline V gene, CDR1 is MGHDK and CDR2 is SYGVNS.